This is a list of T cell receptor beta chains from one sample in a study of identifying expanded T cells in peripheral blood. Using immunoSEQ multiplex PCR, the repertoire was profiled, and TCRdb retains in-frame clones only, with some absent. The sample consists of under 85,000 clones, 84% of them appearing once. Sample: blood. All receptors come from a person aged 18 to 75 in good health. Each CDR3 is given with its conserved first and last residue. D genes are given only for firm matches.

D gene: .
V gene: TRBV6-1
J gene: TRBJ1-5
CDR3 DNA: TGTGCCAGCAGTGAAAACGGGGCGGACGGCAATCAGCCCCAGCATTTT
CDR3 protein: CASSENGADGNQPQHF

D gene: TRBD2
V gene: TRBV5-1
J gene: TRBJ2-3
CDR3 DNA: TGCGCCAGCAGCTTATACCCGCAGCGGGAGGGAAGCACAGATACGCAGTATTTT
CDR3 protein: CASSLYPQREGSTDTQYF

D gene: TRBD1
V gene: TRBV7-6
J gene: TRBJ2-7
CDR3 DNA: TGTGCCAGCAGCTTAGCCCCGGGACAGGGGGCTTACGAGCAGTACTTC
CDR3 protein: CASSLAPGQGAYEQYF

D gene: TRBD1
V gene: TRBV4-1
J gene: TRBJ2-3
CDR3 DNA: TGCGCCAGCAGCCTTGATCCGGGACAGGGGTTCAATACGCAGTATTTT
CDR3 protein: CASSLDPGQGFNTQYF

D gene: TRBD2
V gene: TRBV7-3
J gene: TRBJ2-1
CDR3 DNA: TGTGCCAGCAGCTTACTAGCGGGGAGAACTCGAATTAATGAGCAGTTCTTC
CDR3 protein: CASSLLAGRTRINEQFF

D gene: .
V gene: TRBV2
J gene: TRBJ1-2
CDR3 DNA: TGTGCCAGCAAGGAGGGAATGTATGGCTACACCTTC
CDR3 protein: CASKEGMYGYTF

D gene: .
V gene: TRBV19
J gene: TRBJ2-7
CDR3 DNA: TGTGCCAGTAGTCCCGGGATCTCCCCCTACGAGCAGTACTTC
CDR3 protein: CASSPGISPYEQYF

D gene: .
V gene: TRBV18
J gene: TRBJ2-7
CDR3 DNA: TGTGCCAGCTCACCCGCGGGTTTACGGTACGAGCAGTACTTC
CDR3 protein: CASSPAGLRYEQYF

D gene: .
V gene: TRBV6-1
J gene: TRBJ1-1
CDR3 DNA: TGTGCCAGCAGCTTAGGGGGGGATTGGACTGAAGCTTTCTTT
CDR3 protein: CASSLGGDWTEAFF

D gene: TRBD2
V gene: TRBV5-7
J gene: TRBJ2-2
CDR3 DNA: TGTGCCAGCAGCTTGGGGAGAAGCGGGAGAACCGGGGAGCTGTTTTTT
CDR3 protein: CASSLGRSGRTGELFF